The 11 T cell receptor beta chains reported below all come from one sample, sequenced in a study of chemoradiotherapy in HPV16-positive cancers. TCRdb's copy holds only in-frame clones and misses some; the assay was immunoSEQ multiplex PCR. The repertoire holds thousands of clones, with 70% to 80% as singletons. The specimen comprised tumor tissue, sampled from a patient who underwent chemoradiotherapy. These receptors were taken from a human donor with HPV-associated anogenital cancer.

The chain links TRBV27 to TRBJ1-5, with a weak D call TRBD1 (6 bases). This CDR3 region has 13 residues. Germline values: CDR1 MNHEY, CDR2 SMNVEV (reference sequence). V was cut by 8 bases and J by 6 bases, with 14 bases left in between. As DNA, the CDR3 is TGTGCCAGCGCCATCCGGGGGGCTCAGCCCCAGCATTTT. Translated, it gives CASAIRGAQPQHF.

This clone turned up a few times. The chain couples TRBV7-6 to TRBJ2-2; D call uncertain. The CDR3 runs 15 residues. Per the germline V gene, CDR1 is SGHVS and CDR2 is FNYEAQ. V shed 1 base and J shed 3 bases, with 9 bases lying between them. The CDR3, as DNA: TGTGCCAGCAGCTTAGTCTTGGCCCACACCGGGGAGCTGTTTTTT. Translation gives CASSLVLAHTGELFF. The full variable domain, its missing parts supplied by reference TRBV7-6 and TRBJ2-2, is GAGVSQSPRYKVTKRGQDVALRCDPISGHVSLYWYRQALGQGPEFLTYFNYEAQQDKSGLPNDRFSAERPEGSISTLTIQRTEQRDSAMYRCASSLVLAHTGELFFGEGSRLTVL.

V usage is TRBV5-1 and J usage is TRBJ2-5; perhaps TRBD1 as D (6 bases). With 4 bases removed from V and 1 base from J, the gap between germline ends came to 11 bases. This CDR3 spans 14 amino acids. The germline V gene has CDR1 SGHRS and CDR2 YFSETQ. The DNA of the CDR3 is TGCGCCAGCAGCCCGGACAGTACCCAAGAGACCCAGTACTTC. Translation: CASSPDSTQETQYF.

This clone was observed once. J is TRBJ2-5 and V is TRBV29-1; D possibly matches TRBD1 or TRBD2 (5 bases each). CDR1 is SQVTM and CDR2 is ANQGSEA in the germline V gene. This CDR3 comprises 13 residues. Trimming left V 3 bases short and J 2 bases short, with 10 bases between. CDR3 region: CSVDGTRQETQYF. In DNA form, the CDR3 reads TGCAGCGTTGACGGGACGAGACAAGAGACCCAGTACTTC.

The CDR3 protein is CAVQRDGRYEQYF. The CDR3 region has the DNA TGTGCCGTACAGCGGGACGGACGCTACGAGCAGTACTTC. V gene TRBV7-9 combines with J gene TRBJ2-7, with 7 bases fitting TRBD2. Germline lookup yields CDR1 SEHNR and CDR2 FQNEAQ (reference sequence). CDR3 length: 13 amino acids. Trimming took 11 bases from V and 3 from J; bases not matched to a gene: 10.

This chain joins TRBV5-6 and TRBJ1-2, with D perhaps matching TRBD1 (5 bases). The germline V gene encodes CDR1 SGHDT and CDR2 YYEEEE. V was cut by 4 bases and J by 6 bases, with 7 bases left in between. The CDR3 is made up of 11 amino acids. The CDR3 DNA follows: TGTGCCAGCAGCCAGGGCCATGGCTACACCTTC. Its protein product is CASSQGHGYTF.

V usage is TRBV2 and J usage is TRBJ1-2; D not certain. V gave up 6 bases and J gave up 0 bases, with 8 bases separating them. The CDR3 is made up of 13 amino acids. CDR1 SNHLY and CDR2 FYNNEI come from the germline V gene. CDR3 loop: CASRPDTNYGYTF. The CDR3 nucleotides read TGTGCCAGCAGGCCAGATACTAACTATGGCTACACCTTC.

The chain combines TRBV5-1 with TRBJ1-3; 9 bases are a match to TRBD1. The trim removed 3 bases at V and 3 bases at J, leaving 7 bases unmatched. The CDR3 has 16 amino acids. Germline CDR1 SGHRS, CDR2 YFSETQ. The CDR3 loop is CASSSQGALGGNTIYF. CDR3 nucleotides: TGCGCCAGCAGCTCACAGGGGGCGCTTGGTGGAAACACCATATATTTT.

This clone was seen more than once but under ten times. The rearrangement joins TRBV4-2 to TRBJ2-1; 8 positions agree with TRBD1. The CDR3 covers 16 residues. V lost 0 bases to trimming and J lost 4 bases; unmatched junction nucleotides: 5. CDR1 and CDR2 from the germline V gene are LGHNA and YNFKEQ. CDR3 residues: CASSQDGQGAYNEQFF. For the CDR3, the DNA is TGTGCCAGCAGCCAAGACGGACAGGGAGCGTACAATGAGCAGTTCTTC.

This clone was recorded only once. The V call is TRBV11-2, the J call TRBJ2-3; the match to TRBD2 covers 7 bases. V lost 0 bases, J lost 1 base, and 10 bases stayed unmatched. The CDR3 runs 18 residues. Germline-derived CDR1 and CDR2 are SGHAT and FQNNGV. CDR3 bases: TGTGCCAGCAGCTTAGAACCACGCGGGAGAGTTCGCACAGATACGCAGTATTTT. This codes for CASSLEPRGRVRTDTQYF.

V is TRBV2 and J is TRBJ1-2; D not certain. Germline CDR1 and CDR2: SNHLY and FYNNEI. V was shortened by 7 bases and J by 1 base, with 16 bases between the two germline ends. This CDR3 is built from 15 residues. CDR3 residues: CASISSWQVNYGYTF. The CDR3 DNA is TGTGCCAGCATTAGTTCATGGCAAGTTAACTATGGCTACACCTTC. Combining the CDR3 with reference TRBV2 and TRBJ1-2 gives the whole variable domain EPEVTQTPSHQVTQMGQEVILRCVPISNHLYFYWYRQILGQKVEFLVSFYNNEISEKSEIFDDQFSVERPDGSNFTLKIRSTKLEDSAMYFCASISSWQVNYGYTFGSGTRLTVV.